Each of the 32 T cell receptor beta chains below was sequenced from the same sample in a study of STAT5B mutations in CD4+ large granular lymphocyte leukemia. TCRdb keeps only in-frame clones here, not all; method: immunoSEQ multiplex PCR. The table lists just over 25,000 clones, approximately 81% of them singletons. The sample consisted of CD4+ T cells from blood buffy coats. The receptor set was obtained from a human donor in good health.

The V gene is TRBV7-8, the J gene TRBJ1-2; TRBD1 aligns across 7 bases. The CDR3 consists of 13 residues. J gave up 6 bases and V 4 bases, and 5 bases lay outside the gene matches. In germline, CDR1 is SGHVS, CDR2 FQNEAQ. The CDR3 loop is CASSSQQGNGYTF. The DNA of the CDR3 is TGTGCCAGCAGCTCCCAACAGGGGAATGGCTACACCTTC.

J is TRBJ2-6 and V is TRBV29-1, with 8 bases that match TRBD2. Germline CDR1 and CDR2: SQVTM and ANQGSEA. The CDR3 contains 15 residues. V shed 4 bases, J shed 0 bases, and the junction held 2 bases outside the gene matches. CDR3 in amino acids: CSVVAGGSGANVLTF. In DNA, the CDR3 is TGCAGCGTTGTTGCGGGGGGCTCTGGGGCCAACGTCCTGACTTTC.

The rearrangement links TRBV28 to TRBJ2-1; 7 bases fit TRBD1. The CDR3 has 14 amino acids. With V trimmed by 6 bases and J by 4 bases, 6 bases remained unmatched. CDR1 is MDHEN and CDR2 is SYDVKM in the germline V gene. The CDR3 nucleotides are TGTGCCAGCAGGGGGGACAGTCCTTACAATGAGCAGTTCTTC. It translates to CASRGDSPYNEQFF.

The chain is built from TRBV10-1 and TRBJ2-3; no firm D call. Between the trimmed V and J ends, which lost 0 bases and 6 bases, there was a span of 10 bases. Germline V lookup: CDR1 WNHNN, CDR2 SYGVQD (reference sequence). This CDR3 is built from 14 residues. The CDR3 is CASSESDESDTQYF. The DNA for the CDR3 is TGCGCCAGCAGTGAGTCTGACGAGTCGGATACGCAGTATTTT.

V gene TRBV7-2 combines with J gene TRBJ2-1; tentatively, D is TRBD2 (5 bases). The CDR3 loop spans 15 amino acids. Trimming shortened V by 1 base and J by 5 bases, and 12 bases separated the two germline ends. The germline V gene has CDR1 SGHTA and CDR2 FQGNSA. The CDR3 here is CASSLVGGSDNEQFF. DNA for the CDR3: TGTGCCAGCAGCTTAGTCGGTGGTAGCGACAATGAGCAGTTCTTC.

The chain couples TRBV19 to TRBJ1-2; D is unresolved. The germline gives CDR1 LNHDA, CDR2 SQIVND (reference sequence). V shed 4 bases and J shed 4 bases, with 10 bases lying between them. The CDR3 has 13 amino acids. The CDR3 DNA is TGTGCCAGTAGTAGAGGTGCCACCTATGGCTACACCTTC. Amino acid sequence: CASSRGATYGYTF.

This clone was seen more than once but under ten times. The CDR3 DNA reads TGTGCCAGCAGTCCCTACCGGGGAGGCGAGCAGTACGTC. As protein: CASSPYRGGEQYV. The chain carries TRBV28 and TRBJ2-7, with D perhaps TRBD2 (6 bases). This CDR3 has 13 amino acids. Looked up from germline, CDR1 is MDHEN and CDR2 is SYDVKM. The ends were cut back, 5 bases at V and 6 bases at J, with 14 bases in the middle.

The chain recombines TRBV6-6 with TRBJ2-7, with D maybe TRBD1 (7 bases). V was cut by 3 bases and J by 2 bases, with 14 bases left in between. The CDR3 totals 15 residues. The germline gives CDR1 MNHNY, CDR2 SVGAGI (reference sequence). DNA for the CDR3: TGTGCCAGCAGTTATTCAGGGGGGAGGACCTACGAGCAGTACGTC. Amino acids: CASSYSGGRTYEQYV.

The chain joins TRBV6-1 to TRBJ2-3; D unclear. Germline lookup yields CDR1 MNHNS and CDR2 SASEGT. This CDR3 region has 15 residues. Trimming took 0 bases from V and 3 from J, leaving 10 bases between them. In nucleotides, the CDR3 is TGTGCCAGCAGTGAAGCTGGAGTTATTACAGATACGCAGTATTTT. Encoded protein: CASSEAGVITDTQYF.

The chain employs TRBV5-4 and TRBJ1-4; D gene uncertain. Trimming took 4 bases from V and 5 from J, leaving 21 bases between them. The CDR3 spans 17 residues. CDR1 and CDR2 (germline): SGHNT, YYREEE (reference sequence). The CDR3 bases are TGTGCCAGCAGCCAAGGGAGAGGAGGCTTGCCGAATGAAAAACTGTTTTTT. It yields the protein CASSQGRGGLPNEKLFF.

DNA for the CDR3: TGTGCCAGCGGCAGACAGGGGGCGCTTTTAGGTGGCTACACCTTC. Translating gives CASGRQGALLGGYTF. The chain uses TRBV28 and TRBJ1-2; 10 nucleotides align to TRBD1. The CDR3 covers 15 residues. J was trimmed by 7 bases and V by 8 bases; bases with no gene match: 13. Germline CDR1 is MDHEN and CDR2 is SYDVKM.

The chain recombines TRBV5-6 with TRBJ2-7; 9 nucleotides agree with TRBD1. Losses at the gene ends were 3 bases for V and 3 bases for J; bases not matched to a gene: 7. The germline V gene encodes CDR1 SGHDT and CDR2 YYEEEE. The CDR3 sequence is 15 residues long. The CDR3 DNA follows: TGTGCCAGCAGCTCGCCGGGACAGGGCAGCTACGAGCAGTACGTC. Translated, it gives CASSSPGQGSYEQYV.

The chain joins TRBV5-1 to TRBJ2-3, with D perhaps TRBD1 or TRBD2 (5 bases each). This CDR3 has 15 amino acids. V was cut by 4 bases and J by 0 bases, with 12 bases left in between. The germline CDR1 and CDR2 sequences are SGHRS and YFSETQ. The CDR3 loop is CASSVGTASTDTQYF. CDR3 DNA: TGCGCCAGCAGCGTAGGGACGGCTAGCACAGATACGCAGTATTTT.

Comment on this clone: Other DNA variants within this sample encode the same CDR3. The chain carries TRBV28 and TRBJ1-6; D perhaps matches TRBD1 (5 bases). CDR1 MDHEN and CDR2 SYDVKM come from the germline V gene. Trimming left V 3 bases short and J 7 bases short, with 10 bases between. The CDR3 is 14 amino acids. CDR3 region: CASSLAGGNSPLHF. The CDR3 coding sequence is TGTGCCAGCAGTTTGGCCGGGGGAAATTCACCCCTCCACTTT.

J is TRBJ2-5 and V is TRBV5-1, with no clear D. This CDR3 spans 15 amino acids. Between the trimmed V and J ends, which lost 4 bases and 5 bases, there was a span of 18 bases. Germline V gene lookup returns CDR1 SGHRS and CDR2 YFSETQ. The CDR3 is CASSRGPRGEETQYF. CDR3 sequence (DNA): TGCGCCAGCAGCCGAGGACCCAGAGGAGAGGAGACCCAGTACTTC.

This sequence joins TRBV29-1 and TRBJ1-1, with D uncertain. Germline V lookup: CDR1 SQVTM, CDR2 ANQGSEA. This CDR3 comprises 13 residues. V was trimmed by 6 bases and J by 0 bases, leaving 11 bases between them. The CDR3 nucleotides are TGCAGCGTAGAAAGACGGCTGAACACTGAAGCTTTCTTT. Residues: CSVERRLNTEAFF. Together with reference TRBV29-1 and TRBJ1-1, the CDR3 gives the full variable domain: SAVISQKPSRDICQRGTSLTIQCQVDSQVTMMFWYRQQPGQSLTLIATANQGSEATYESGFVIDKFPISRPNLTFSTLTVSNMSPEDSSIYLCSVERRLNTEAFFGQGTRLTVV.

The chain employs TRBV5-6 and TRBJ2-4; TRBD1 might be the D (6 bases). The germline V and J ends were trimmed by 4 bases and 2 bases, with 13 bases remaining between them. CDR1 and CDR2 (germline): SGHDT, YYEEEE. The CDR3 is 15 amino acids. The DNA for the CDR3 is TGTGCCAGCAGCCGGGCCGGGACATCCAAAAACATTCAGTACTTC. This sequence encodes CASSRAGTSKNIQYF. Looking up the rest from reference TRBV5-6 and TRBJ2-4 gives the full variable domain: DAGVTQSPTHLIKTRGQQVTLRCSPKSGHDTVSWYQQALGQGPQFIFQYYEEEERQRGNFPDRFSGHQFPNYSSELNVNALLLGDSALYLCASSRAGTSKNIQYFGAGTRLSVL.

A few counts support this clone. This chain connects TRBV5-4 to TRBJ1-1; a weak D match, TRBD1 (5 bases). The CDR3 is 14 amino acids. V dropped 0 bases and J dropped 2 bases, with 8 bases sitting between them. From germline, CDR1 is SGHNT and CDR2 YYREEE (reference sequence). The CDR3 protein is CASSLDRFNTEAFF. The CDR3 nucleotides read TGTGCCAGCAGCTTGGACAGGTTCAACACTGAAGCTTTCTTT. Full variable domain (remainder filled in from reference TRBV5-4 and TRBJ1-1): ETGVTQSPTHLIKTRGQQVTLRCSSQSGHNTVSWYQQALGQGPQFIFQYYREEENGRGNFPPRFSGLQFPNYSSELNVNALELDDSALYLCASSLDRFNTEAFFGQGTRLTVV.

This sequence joins TRBV18 and TRBJ2-3, with TRBD1 identical over 8 bases. Germline V gene lookup returns CDR1 KGHSH and CDR2 LQKENI. This CDR3 comprises 15 residues. J gave up 6 bases and V 0 bases, and 5 bases lay outside the gene matches. The CDR3 bases are TGTGCCAGCTCACCACCCGTCAGGGGGCCGGATACGCAGTATTTT. Translating it yields CASSPPVRGPDTQYF.

V usage is TRBV19 and J usage is TRBJ2-7, with 9 bases lining up with TRBD1. Germline loops: CDR1 LNHDA, CDR2 SQIVND (reference sequence). The length of the CDR3 is 15 residues. Trimming at V came to 2 bases and at J to 2 bases, leaving 4 bases not matched to a gene. The CDR3 loop reads CASSIRTGAPYEQYF. The CDR3 DNA sequence: TGTGCCAGTAGTATACGGACAGGGGCTCCCTACGAGCAGTACTTC. The full variable domain, rest sourced from reference TRBV19 and TRBJ2-7, is DGGITQSPKYLFRKEGQNVTLSCEQNLNHDAMYWYRQDPGQGLRLIYYSQIVNDFQKGDIAEGYSVSREKKESFPLTVTSAQKNPTAFYLCASSIRTGAPYEQYFGPGTRLTVT.

The chain recombines TRBV4-2 with TRBJ2-1; no clear D. Deletions cut 0 bases from V and 6 bases from J, with 15 bases between. This CDR3 contains 16 residues. CDR1 is LGHNA and CDR2 is YNFKEQ in the germline V gene. This CDR3 reads CASSQDLPVRVNEQFF. The CDR3 bases are TGTGCCAGCAGCCAAGATCTTCCAGTACGGGTCAATGAGCAGTTCTTC.

The chain has TRBV18 and TRBJ2-3, with D unresolved. The CDR3 runs 15 residues. Looked up from germline, CDR1 is KGHSH and CDR2 is LQKENI. Trimming cost V 3 bases and J 0 bases, with 10 bases left between them. The CDR3 protein is CASSPGRTSTDTQYF. CDR3 nucleotides: TGTGCCAGCTCACCTGGCAGAACTAGCACAGATACGCAGTATTTT.

The chain couples TRBV28 to TRBJ1-5; 10 bases are shared with TRBD1. This CDR3 has 14 residues. The germline CDR1 and CDR2 sequences are MDHEN and SYDVKM. J lost 4 bases, V lost 6 bases, and 3 bases had no gene match. CDR3 sequence (DNA): TGTGCCAGCAGCATGGGACAGGGGAATCAGCCCCAGCATTTT. Translated, it gives CASSMGQGNQPQHF.

The chain carries TRBV30 and TRBJ2-3; no clear D. Trimming cost V 4 bases and J 6 bases, with 8 bases left between them. Looked up from germline, CDR1 is GTSNPN and CDR2 is SVGIG (reference sequence). The CDR3 contains 11 residues. The CDR3 reads CAWTVSDTQYF. The CDR3 DNA follows: TGTGCCTGGACCGTTTCTGATACGCAGTATTTT.

This clone showed up just a few times. The chain couples TRBV28 to TRBJ1-5; D is undetermined. The CDR3 spans 13 residues. The germline V gene encodes CDR1 MDHEN and CDR2 SYDVKM. Trimming shortened V by 4 bases and J by 7 bases, and 11 bases separated the two germline ends. The CDR3 sequence is CASSSTIKQPQHF. CDR3 sequence (DNA): TGTGCCAGCAGTTCCACCATCAAGCAGCCCCAGCATTTT.

In its sample, this clone was seen a few times. This chain uses TRBV4-2 with TRBJ2-7; TRBD1 might be the D (6 bases). Germline CDR1 is LGHNA and CDR2 is YNFKEQ. Trimming removed 1 base at V and 4 bases at J, with 8 bases between. The CDR3 is 13 residues long. CDR3 nucleotide sequence: TGTGCCAGCAGCCAAGCCAGGGGATACGAGCAGTACTTC. Translation gives CASSQARGYEQYF.

The chain has TRBV5-4 and TRBJ1-1; tentatively, D is TRBD1 (5 bases). With 4 bases removed from V and 1 base from J, the gap between germline ends came to 11 bases. Germline V lookup: CDR1 SGHNT, CDR2 YYREEE (reference sequence). The CDR3 runs 14 residues. CDR3 in amino acids: CASSRGRPNTEAFF. As DNA, the CDR3 is TGTGCCAGCAGCCGGGGACGGCCGAACACTGAAGCTTTCTTT.

This clone was seen a few times. The chain employs TRBV25-1 and TRBJ1-2, with D unresolved. With 6 bases removed from V and 7 bases from J, the gap between germline ends came to 3 bases. In germline, CDR1 is MGHDK, CDR2 SYGVNS. This CDR3 comprises 9 residues. CDR3 DNA sequence: TGTGCCAGCAGATCTGGCTACACCTTC. Protein product: CASRSGYTF.

This rearrangement joins TRBV7-2 to TRBJ1-6; no clear D. The CDR3 is made up of 14 amino acids. The V gene lost 0 bases and the J gene lost 4 bases, with 4 bases spanning the gap. Germline CDR1 reads SGHTA; CDR2 reads FQGNSA. The CDR3, as DNA: TGTGCCAGCAGCTTAGCCACTTATAATTCACCCCTCCACTTT. Translating gives CASSLATYNSPLHF.

This clone was seen only once. The rearrangement links TRBV7-2 to TRBJ2-5; TRBD2 matches at 14 bases. Trimming took 4 bases from V and 6 from J; bases not matched to a gene: 7. This CDR3 has 16 residues. CDR1 is SGHTA, CDR2 FQGNSA, per germline. The DNA of the CDR3 is TGTGCCAGCAGCTCGAGAGGACTAGCGGGGGGTCAGACCCAGTACTTC. The encoded protein is CASSSRGLAGGQTQYF.

This sequence joins TRBV5-1 and TRBJ2-5, with D perhaps TRBD1 (6 bases). CDR3 size: 14 residues. Germline assignment: CDR1 SGHRS and CDR2 YFSETQ. Deletions cut 0 bases from V and 5 bases from J, with 11 bases between. CDR3 sequence reads: CASSLDRAYETQYF. DNA for the CDR3: TGCGCCAGCAGCTTGGACAGGGCATACGAGACCCAGTACTTC.

The CDR3 loop reads CASSKGTGKVEQYV. The CDR3 bases are TGTGCCAGCAGCAAAGGTACAGGGAAGGTCGAGCAGTACGTC. V usage is TRBV21-1 and J usage is TRBJ2-7; the table gives TRBD1 as D, unverified against the DNA. TRBV21-1 is reported as a pseudogene. This CDR3 comprises 14 residues.